This note documents a single T cell receptor (beta chain) sequence. As yet, its antigen is unknown. The data were obtained in a study of cytomegalovirus exposure and HLA in healthy donors. The junction had 7 bases not matched to a gene; V was cut back by 6 bases and J by 0 bases. CDR1 and CDR2 from the germline V gene are MNHEY and SVGAGI. The CDR3 extends over 15 amino acids. The PCR used 60 Vbeta and 13 Jbeta primers. Clones were sequenced by immunoSEQ multiplex PCR, and TCRdb holds only the in-frame ones, with some missing. The sample yields 170,000 or so clones, 84% seen once. Donors showed nominal health when sampled, although they likely had unrecorded immune exposures. Study-wide points: Usually a TCR sequence was rare, but some public TCRs were found in many donors.

The gene calls are TRBV6-5 and TRBJ1-2; the match to TRBD1 covers 7 bases. The source is a man aged 45-65 years in good health and CMV-seropositive. Sequencing input: PBMCs. CDR3: CASRADREPNYGYTF. The DNA of the CDR3 is TGTGCCAGCAGGGCAGACAGGGAGCCTAACTATGGCTACACCTTC.